A single sample gave rise to the 31 T cell receptor beta chains below, sequenced in a study of blood T cell repertoires in COVID-19. Measured with immunoSEQ multiplex PCR; TCRdb has only the in-frame clones, and not every one. The sample yields 150,000 to 200,000 clones, roughly 85% seen once. Material: PBMCs or T cells enriched from blood (not recorded which). The receptor source for this set is a man aged 40-50 years who had recovered from COVID-19.

This clone occurred many times. This sequence joins TRBV4-1 and TRBJ2-7; 9 bases fit TRBD2. After removal of 1 base from V and 3 bases from J, the junction contained 1 base not matched to a gene. The CDR3 spans 14 residues. CDR1 and CDR2 from the germline V gene are MGHRA and YSYEKL. The CDR3 loop reads CASSQGLAVYEQYF. In DNA, the CDR3 is TGCGCCAGCAGCCAAGGACTAGCGGTCTACGAGCAGTACTTC.

The chain links TRBV11-2 to TRBJ2-1; the match to TRBD2 covers 10 bases. Losses at the gene ends were 5 bases for V and 5 bases for J; bases not matched to a gene: 6. Germline-derived CDR1 and CDR2 are SGHAT and FQNNGV. This CDR3 has 15 amino acids. CDR3 residues: CASSLLAGGNNEQFF. The CDR3 coding sequence is TGTGCCAGCAGCCTATTAGCGGGAGGTAACAATGAGCAGTTCTTC.

The chain has TRBV4-1 and TRBJ2-1; 7 positions match TRBD2. CDR3 length equals 16 residues. Per germline, CDR1 MGHRA and CDR2 YSYEKL. The V segment lost 1 base and the J segment 2 bases; nucleotides outside the gene matches: 5. CDR3 protein: CASSQGLAAAYNEQFF. CDR3 nucleotide sequence: TGCGCCAGCAGCCAAGGGCTAGCGGCGGCCTACAATGAGCAGTTCTTC.

The chain links TRBV4-2 to TRBJ1-1; D possibly corresponds to TRBD1 (5 bases). Germline CDR1 LGHNA, CDR2 YNFKEQ. The CDR3 runs to 15 residues. The V end lost 4 bases, the J end lost 4 bases, and 16 bases lay between the germline ends. CDR3 coding DNA: TGTGCCAGCAGCCCTAGCGAGGGCGGGGGCACTGAAGCTTTCTTT. It encodes CASSPSEGGGTEAFF.

DNA of the CDR3: TGTGCCAGCAGTCAGGGCCCTGGAAACACCATATATTTT. It codes for CASSQGPGNTIYF. The rearrangement uses TRBV25-1 and TRBJ1-3, with D tentatively TRBD1 (5 bases). Per the germline V gene, CDR1 is MGHDK and CDR2 is SYGVNS. The CDR3 contains 13 residues. V was pared by 5 bases and J by 2 bases, with 7 bases between.

The V gene is TRBV24-1, the J gene TRBJ2-1, with TRBD2 matching over 7 bases. Germline trimming cut 0 bases from V and 6 bases from J; bases unmatched to any gene: 7. Germline loops: CDR1 KGHDR, CDR2 SFDVKD. This CDR3 contains 16 residues. CDR3 nucleotide sequence: TGTGCCACCAGTGATTTGCAGGGAGGGGAGGGCAATGAGCAGTTCTTC. It translates to CATSDLQGGEGNEQFF.

This rearrangement joins TRBV20-1 to TRBJ1-2, with 7 bases that match TRBD1. Germline V gives CDR1 DFQATT, CDR2 SNEGSKA (reference sequence). The CDR3 totals 13 residues. V lost 6 bases and J lost 5; bases outside the gene matches: 9. CDR3 DNA sequence: TGCAGTGCCAGTACAGGGGAAGGTTATGGCTACACCTTC. This translates into CSASTGEGYGYTF.

V gene TRBV11-2 combines with J gene TRBJ1-6; 10 bases align to TRBD1. Germline assignment: CDR1 SGHAT and CDR2 FQNNGV. The CDR3 spans 14 residues. The V and J ends lost 8 bases and 10 bases, in that order; junction bases with no gene match: 8. The DNA for the CDR3 is TGTGCCAGCCTAAGGACAGGGGGTGTCTCACCCCTCCACTTT. This encodes CASLRTGGVSPLHF.

This clone was detected once. J is TRBJ1-2 and V is TRBV30; 9 nucleotides match TRBD1. Looked up from germline, CDR1 is GTSNPN and CDR2 is SVGIG (reference sequence). V shed 2 bases and J 8 bases; nucleotides not matched to a gene: 9. The CDR3 extends over 14 amino acids. Written as DNA, the CDR3 is TGTGCCTGGAGTCCCCAGGGACAGGGCTTGGGCTACACCTTC. This sequence encodes CAWSPQGQGLGYTF. The variable domain in full, completed from reference TRBV30 and TRBJ1-2, reads SQTIHQWPATLVQPVGSPLSLECTVEGTSNPNLYWYRQAAGRGLQLLFYSVGIGQISSEVPQNLSASRPQDRQFILSSKKLLLSDSGFYLCAWSPQGQGLGYTFGSGTRLTVV.

Concerning this clone itself: Other DNA sequences in the same sample also yield this CDR3. The chain links TRBV6-6 to TRBJ2-7; 9 nucleotides line up with TRBD1. Germline V gene sequence: CDR1 MNHNY, CDR2 SVGAGI (reference sequence). Germline trimming cut 3 bases from V and 3 bases from J; bases unmatched to any gene: 3. The CDR3 totals 14 residues. The CDR3 protein is CASSYLGQGYEQYF. The DNA for the CDR3 is TGTGCCAGCAGTTATTTGGGACAGGGCTACGAGCAGTACTTC.

This clone was counted once. The chain joins TRBV25-1 to TRBJ1-2; 8 nucleotides agree with TRBD1. Losses at the gene ends were 4 bases for V and 3 bases for J; bases not matched to a gene: 7. The germline gives CDR1 MGHDK, CDR2 SYGVNS. The CDR3 has 15 amino acids. CDR3 DNA sequence: TGTGCCAGCAGTGCCCGGACAGGGAAGGACTATGGCTACACCTTC. As protein: CASSARTGKDYGYTF.

This clone appeared a single time. The chain recombines TRBV27 with TRBJ2-7; 7 bases align to TRBD2. The ends lost 8 bases at V and 12 bases at J; junction bases unmatched: 13. The CDR3 covers 12 residues. The germline V gene encodes CDR1 MNHEY and CDR2 SMNVEV (reference sequence). The CDR3 spells CASANGGGILYF. The CDR3, as DNA: TGTGCCAGCGCTAATGGGGGGGGAATTCTGTACTTC.

J is TRBJ1-5 and V is TRBV28, with unresolved D. This CDR3 has 14 residues. The V and J ends lost 5 bases and 7 bases respectively, with 15 bases between them. Germline CDR1 and CDR2: MDHEN and SYDVKM. The CDR3 DNA is TGTGCCAGCAGTACTACCCTGGTCGGCCAGCCCCAGCATTTT. Translation: CASSTTLVGQPQHF.

This clone occurred a few times. The V gene is TRBV5-6, the J gene TRBJ2-1; D is perhaps TRBD2 (5 bases). CDR1 and CDR2 from the germline V gene are SGHDT and YYEEEE. The CDR3 contains 13 residues. Trimming removed 4 bases from V and 9 bases from J, with 14 bases in between. The CDR3 DNA reads as TGTGCCAGCAGCCCGGGCCGGGGTATTGAGCAGTTCTTC. The encoded protein is CASSPGRGIEQFF.

In its sample, this clone was seen once. This chain links TRBV4-1 with TRBJ2-1, with D perhaps TRBD2 (5 bases). This CDR3 contains 16 residues. With 2 bases removed from V and 2 bases from J, the gap between germline ends came to 13 bases. Germline V gene data show CDR1 as MGHRA and CDR2 as YSYEKL. As DNA, the CDR3 is TGCGCCAGCAGCCAACCGGGGTGGAGAACCTACAATGAGCAGTTCTTC. This encodes CASSQPGWRTYNEQFF.

The genes are TRBV7-9 and TRBJ2-1, with D possibly matching TRBD2 (7 bases). The V gene lost 5 bases and the J gene lost 10 bases, with 24 bases spanning the gap. The germline V gene encodes CDR1 SEHNR and CDR2 FQNEAQ (reference sequence). The CDR3 has 16 residues. The CDR3 DNA reads as TGTGCCAGCAGCCCCGCGGGTGGGGGCGGGGGCAACGAGCAGTTCTTC. Its translation: CASSPAGGGGGNEQFF.

The chain carries TRBV7-8 and TRBJ2-7; 8 bases are a match to TRBD1. The germline V gene has CDR1 SGHVS and CDR2 FQNEAQ. The length of the CDR3 is 13 residues. With 5 bases clipped from V and 6 bases from J, the junction kept 6 bases outside the gene matches. As DNA, the CDR3 is TGTGCCAGCAGCCGCGGGACAGGCATCGAGCAGTACTTC. Translated: CASSRGTGIEQYF.

A word on this clone: Distinct nucleotide sequences in the sample also encode this CDR3. The chain carries TRBV12-3 or TRBV12-4 and TRBJ2-7, with 7 bases aligning to TRBD2. This CDR3 has 11 residues. Losses at the gene ends were 5 bases for V and 6 bases for J; bases not matched to a gene: 1. The CDR3 DNA reads TGTGCCAGCAGTCCGGGGGGCGAGCAGTACTTC. It encodes CASSPGGEQYF.

The chain combines TRBV7-2 with TRBJ2-1; 8 bases are a match to TRBD1. CDR1 and CDR2 (germline): SGHTA, FQGNSA. The CDR3 extends over 15 amino acids. Trimming removed 5 bases from V and 4 bases from J; junction bases left unmatched: 7. For the CDR3, the DNA is TGTGCCAGCAGCCCCGGACAGGGATTGTACAATGAGCAGTTCTTC. Amino acids: CASSPGQGLYNEQFF. Full variable domain (outside the CDR3, taken from reference TRBV7-2 and TRBJ2-1): GAGVSQSPSNKVTEKGKDVELRCDPISGHTALYWYRQSLGQGLEFLIYFQGNSAPDKSGLPSDRFSAERTGGSVSTLTIQRTQQEDSAVYLCASSPGQGLYNEQFFGPGTRLTVL.

J is TRBJ2-4 and V is TRBV11-1; 11 bases align to TRBD2. This CDR3 is built from 14 residues. Germline V CDR1 and CDR2: SGHAT, FQDESV (reference sequence). V gave up 5 bases and J gave up 13 bases; unmatched junction bases: 10. The CDR3 DNA follows: TGTGCCAGCAGCGCCGGGACTAGCGGTCGCCTACAGTACTTC. Encoded protein: CASSAGTSGRLQYF.

The J gene is TRBJ1-6, the V gene TRBV5-5; maybe TRBD1 (5 bases). CDR1 SGHKS and CDR2 YYEKEE come from the germline V gene (reference sequence). There are 16 residues in the CDR3. V dropped 0 bases and J dropped 6 bases, with 13 bases sitting between them. As DNA, the CDR3 is TGTGCCAGCAGCTTGGTTGGAGGGGCCGTTAATTCACCCCTCCACTTT. The encoded protein is CASSLVGGAVNSPLHF.

The genes are TRBV27 and TRBJ1-5; tentative D call: TRBD1 (6 bases). The CDR3 spans 15 residues. The ends were cut back, 2 bases at V and 5 bases at J, with 13 bases in the middle. Germline CDR1 is MNHEY and CDR2 is SMNVEV (reference sequence). CDR3 DNA: TGTGCCAGCAGTTTAGAGAGGGGGAGCGATCAGCCCCAGCATTTT. Its translation: CASSLERGSDQPQHF.

The V and J genes are TRBV30 and TRBJ1-6; D perhaps matches TRBD1 (5 bases). The germline V and J ends were trimmed by 0 bases and 10 bases, with 19 bases remaining between them. This CDR3 is built from 16 residues. Per the germline V gene, CDR1 is GTSNPN and CDR2 is SVGIG (reference sequence). In nucleotides, the CDR3 is TGTGCCTGGAGTGTAAAGGTGGGCAGGGCGGTCTCACCCCTCCACTTT. Translated: CAWSVKVGRAVSPLHF.

The V call is TRBV5-8, the J call TRBJ1-6; 7 nucleotides line up with TRBD1. CDR3 size: 14 residues. The J segment lost 8 bases and the V segment lost 6 bases, leaving 8 bases of the junction unmatched. Germline V gene data show CDR1 as SGHTS and CDR2 as YDEGEE. CDR3 residues: CASNPGQRDSPLHF. CDR3 in DNA: TGTGCCAGCAATCCGGGACAGAGAGATTCACCCCTCCACTTT.

This clone is a singleton in its sample. The chain is built from TRBV11-3 and TRBJ2-7, with a possible D match to TRBD1 (6 bases). CDR3 size: 12 residues. The ends were cut back, 4 bases at V and 5 bases at J, with 9 bases in the middle. Per germline, CDR1 SGHNT and CDR2 YENEEA. CDR3 amino acids: CASSSTGHEQYF. The DNA for the CDR3 is TGTGCCAGCAGCTCCACAGGGCACGAGCAGTACTTC.

The genes are TRBV24-1 and TRBJ1-2; tentatively, D is TRBD1 (6 bases). Trimming stripped 2 bases from V and 8 bases from J, with 11 bases between. Germline V gene sequence: CDR1 KGHDR, CDR2 SFDVKD. CDR3 length equals 13 residues. This CDR3 reads CATSDSGTRGYTF. The CDR3 nucleotides read TGTGCCACCAGTGATTCCGGGACACGGGGCTACACCTTC.

The gene calls are TRBV28 and TRBJ1-2; no definite D call. CDR1 and CDR2 from the germline V gene are MDHEN and SYDVKM. The V end was cut by 5 bases, the J end by 8 bases, with 18 bases between. The CDR3 length is 14 residues. In DNA form, the CDR3 reads TGTGCCAGCAGTAACATCGCCGTAGGGAGAGGCTACACCTTC. Protein: CASSNIAVGRGYTF.

CDR3 region: CASSKSPGALETQYF. The CDR3 DNA sequence: TGTGCCAGCAGCAAGTCCCCGGGTGCGTTAGAGACCCAGTACTTC. The chain couples TRBV11-3 to TRBJ2-5; D unclear. The CDR3 contains 15 residues. Germline CDR1 is SGHNT and CDR2 is YENEEA. The germline V and J ends were trimmed by 5 bases and 4 bases, with 17 bases remaining between them.

The chain employs TRBV12-3 or TRBV12-4 and TRBJ2-5; possible D gene TRBD1, 5 bases. V lost 3 bases and J lost 4, with 9 bases in between. This CDR3 has 13 residues. The DNA for the CDR3 is TGTGCCAGCAGTTTCGTAGACAGAGAGACCCAGTACTTC. This translates into CASSFVDRETQYF.

This clone came up once. This chain uses TRBV2 with TRBJ1-4; D might be TRBD1 (5 bases). V was pared by 2 bases and J by 8 bases, with 15 bases between. Looked up from germline, CDR1 is SNHLY and CDR2 is FYNNEI. CDR3 length: 15 residues. In DNA form, the CDR3 reads TGTGCCAGCAGTGAAAGACAGCCGGGTTACGAAAAACTGTTTTTT. It specifies CASSERQPGYEKLFF.

The chain couples TRBV9 to TRBJ1-6; 7 nucleotides agree with TRBD1. Germline V CDR1 and CDR2: SGDLS, YYNGEE. With 4 bases clipped from V and 7 bases from J, the junction kept 5 bases outside the gene matches. The CDR3 length is 14 residues. The CDR3 loop is CASSLEGANSPLHF. DNA for the CDR3: TGTGCCAGCAGCCTTGAGGGGGCGAATTCACCCCTCCACTTT.